The 21 T cell receptor beta chains reported below all come from one sample, sequenced in a study of blood T cell repertoires in COVID-19. The protocol was immunoSEQ multiplex PCR, while the TCRdb copy is restricted to in-frame clones and leaves out a portion. This sample has 100,000 to 150,000 clones, with around three quarters found just once. Sequenced: peripheral blood. These TCRs come from a woman aged 70-85 years with acute or convalescent COVID-19.

This chain connects TRBV9 to TRBJ2-5, with 7 positions matching TRBD2. V dropped 0 bases and J dropped 4; count of bases not matched to a gene: 6. The CDR3 extends over 15 amino acids. Germline lookup yields CDR1 SGDLS and CDR2 YYNGEE. The CDR3 protein is CASSVAPAGLETQYF. The CDR3 nucleotides are TGTGCCAGCAGCGTAGCCCCAGCGGGATTAGAGACCCAGTACTTC.

This chain joins TRBV30 and TRBJ1-4; 9 bases are a match to TRBD1. CDR1 is GTSNPN, CDR2 SVGIG, per germline (reference sequence). J gave up 2 bases and V 1 base, and 2 bases lay outside the gene matches. The CDR3 runs to 15 residues. The CDR3 is CAWSAGTGTNEKLFF. Here the CDR3 DNA reads TGTGCCTGGAGTGCCGGGACAGGGACTAATGAAAAACTGTTTTTT.

This clone appeared a few times. The chain employs TRBV12-5 and TRBJ1-4; a weak D match, TRBD1 (6 bases). V dropped 5 bases and J dropped 5 bases, with 15 bases sitting between them. This CDR3 has 15 residues. Germline CDR1 is LGHNT and CDR2 is FRNRAP. CDR3: CASGPGVGHNEKLFF. The CDR3 DNA reads TGTGCTAGTGGTCCAGGGGTTGGCCACAATGAAAAACTGTTTTTT.

This sequence joins TRBV12-3 or TRBV12-4 and TRBJ2-1, with unresolved D. V lost 8 bases to trimming and J lost 7 bases, with 12 bases between them. The CDR3 length is 12 residues. This chain's CDR3 is CASGSGGNEQFF. CDR3 nucleotide sequence: TGTGCCAGCGGTTCAGGTGGTAATGAGCAGTTCTTC.

The V call is TRBV19, the J call TRBJ2-7; 8 nucleotides match TRBD2. Germline V gene lookup returns CDR1 LNHDA and CDR2 SQIVND (reference sequence). The CDR3 loop spans 16 amino acids. Trimming at V came to 4 bases and at J to 3 bases, leaving 11 bases not matched to a gene. The CDR3: CASSTSIPGLGYEQYF. In DNA form, the CDR3 reads TGTGCCAGTAGTACATCAATTCCGGGACTAGGCTACGAGCAGTACTTC.

The V gene is TRBV18, the J gene TRBJ1-5, with TRBD1 matching over 7 bases. With V trimmed by 6 bases and J by 2 bases, 16 bases remained unmatched. This CDR3 is built from 18 residues. Per the germline V gene, CDR1 is KGHSH and CDR2 is LQKENI. The CDR3 DNA is TGTGCCAGCTCGCCTGACCGACAGGGTCTGGTCGGCAATCAGCCCCAGCATTTT. Protein sequence: CASSPDRQGLVGNQPQHF.

V is TRBV9 and J is TRBJ2-2, with a tentative D call TRBD1 (6 bases). Germline-derived CDR1 and CDR2 are SGDLS and YYNGEE. The CDR3 runs 14 residues. V was trimmed by 4 bases and J by 3 bases, leaving 10 bases between them. CDR3 sequence (DNA): TGTGCCAGCAGCCCGGACAGTTACACCGGGGAGCTGTTTTTT. It specifies CASSPDSYTGELFF.

The V and J genes are TRBV20-1 and TRBJ1-6; D unclear. Germline assignment: CDR1 DFQATT and CDR2 SNEGSKA (reference sequence). Trimming removed 3 bases from V and 1 base from J, with 10 bases in between. CDR3 length: 15 residues. DNA for the CDR3: TGCAGTGCTAGTAAGGGAGAATCCTATAATTCACCCCTCCACTTT. Translating it yields CSASKGESYNSPLHF.

V is TRBV15 and J is TRBJ1-2; 9 bases are a match to TRBD1. V was pared by 0 bases and J by 8 bases, with 7 bases of the junction left unmatched. Per germline, CDR1 LNHNV and CDR2 YYDKDF (reference sequence). The length of the CDR3 is 15 residues. CDR3 sequence (DNA): TGTGCCACCAGCAGAGATCGGGGACAGGGTTACGGCTACACCTTC. The encoded protein is CATSRDRGQGYGYTF.

The V and J genes are TRBV6-6 and TRBJ2-5; TRBD1 agrees at 8 bases. CDR1 and CDR2 (germline): MNHNY, SVGAGI (reference sequence). The CDR3 is 15 residues long. J lost 2 bases, V lost 6 bases, and 8 bases had no gene match. The DNA of the CDR3 is TGTGCCAGCAGCAGCCCCGGACAGGGTCAAGAGACCCAGTACTTC. Translated: CASSSPGQGQETQYF.

This clone turned up a few times. The chain links TRBV7-9 to TRBJ1-2; TRBD1 matches 9 bases. The trim removed 7 bases at V and 1 base at J, leaving 10 bases unmatched. CDR3 size: 16 residues. Germline CDR1 SEHNR, CDR2 FQNEAQ (reference sequence). The CDR3 nucleotides read TGTGCCAGCACCACAGGGGGCCTAAATGTTAACTATGGCTACACCTTC. Amino acid sequence: CASTTGGLNVNYGYTF.

In its sample, this clone was seen a few times. This chain links TRBV11-2 with TRBJ1-1, with 7 bases fitting TRBD1. V shed 8 bases, J shed 5 bases, and the junction held 5 bases outside the gene matches. The CDR3 extends over 12 amino acids. Germline CDR1 and CDR2: SGHAT and FQNNGV. The CDR3 DNA reads as TGTGCCAGCGGGGCAGGGGGAACTGAAGCTTTCTTT. This sequence encodes CASGAGGTEAFF.

This chain links TRBV7-3 with TRBJ2-2; D gene ambiguous. With 1 base removed from V and 7 bases from J, the gap between germline ends came to 10 bases. This CDR3 contains 14 residues. Germline CDR1 and CDR2: SGHTA and FQGTGA. The CDR3 DNA reads TGTGCCAGCAGCTTAAGAGGCCCGAGCGGGGAGCTGTTTTTT. This encodes CASSLRGPSGELFF.

This rearrangement joins TRBV5-1 to TRBJ2-7; D may be TRBD1 (5 bases). V was shortened by 8 bases and J by 1 base, with 16 bases between the two germline ends. Germline V gene sequence: CDR1 SGHRS, CDR2 YFSETQ. This CDR3 spans 14 amino acids. The CDR3 coding sequence is TGCGCCAGTAGAAGCTGGGGCGCTTCCTACGAGCAGTACTTC. Amino acid sequence: CASRSWGASYEQYF. Based on the CDR3 plus reference TRBV5-1 and TRBJ2-7, the full variable domain is KAGVTQTPRYLIKTRGQQVTLSCSPISGHRSVSWYQQTPGQGLQFLFEYFSETQRNKGNFPGRFSGRQFSNSRSEMNVSTLELGDSALYLCASRSWGASYEQYFGPGTRLTVT.

This sequence joins TRBV3-1 (or the pseudogene TRBV3-2) and TRBJ1-1, with 7 bases aligning to TRBD1. The junction had 0 bases not matched to a gene; V was cut back by 1 base and J by 1 base. Germline CDR1 LGHDT, CDR2 YNNKEL (reference sequence). The CDR3 is 14 residues long. CDR3 sequence: CASSQGDRNTEAFF. CDR3 DNA: TGTGCCAGCAGCCAAGGGGACAGGAACACTGAAGCTTTCTTT.

V gene TRBV9 combines with J gene TRBJ2-7, with D possibly matching TRBD1 (5 bases). V lost 0 bases, J lost 6 bases, and 10 bases lay in between. The CDR3 is 13 amino acids. CDR1 is SGDLS, CDR2 YYNGEE, per germline. CDR3 sequence (DNA): TGTGCCAGCAGCGTAGTTCAAGGGGCCGAGCAGTACTTC. Its translation is CASSVVQGAEQYF.

The V and J genes are TRBV12-5 and TRBJ1-5; 7 nucleotides align to TRBD1. V dropped 3 bases and J dropped 1; count of bases not matched to a gene: 6. This CDR3 spans 16 amino acids. Looked up from germline, CDR1 is LGHNT and CDR2 is FRNRAP. CDR3 residues: CASGFGSGGSNQPQHF. The DNA for the CDR3 is TGTGCTAGTGGTTTCGGGTCAGGGGGGAGCAATCAGCCCCAGCATTTT.

This chain joins TRBV27 and TRBJ1-5, with TRBD1 matching 7 bases. Germline CDR1 MNHEY, CDR2 SMNVEV (reference sequence). The CDR3 contains 15 residues. V dropped 2 bases and J dropped 4; count of bases not matched to a gene: 5. Written as DNA, the CDR3 is TGTGCCAGCAGTTTAGAAGGACAGGTGAATCAGCCCCAGCATTTT. As protein: CASSLEGQVNQPQHF.

The chain combines TRBV19 with TRBJ1-2, with D possibly being TRBD1 (6 bases). The ends were cut back, 6 bases at V and 4 bases at J, with 15 bases in the middle. Germline V gene data show CDR1 as LNHDA and CDR2 as SQIVND (reference sequence). The CDR3 length is 14 residues. The CDR3 DNA sequence: TGTGCCAGTAGCCACCTCCAGGGGAGCTATGGCTACACCTTC. As protein: CASSHLQGSYGYTF. Full variable domain (outside the CDR3, taken from reference TRBV19 and TRBJ1-2): DGGITQSPKYLFRKEGQNVTLSCEQNLNHDAMYWYRQDPGQGLRLIYYSQIVNDFQKGDIAEGYSVSREKKESFPLTVTSAQKNPTAFYLCASSHLQGSYGYTFGSGTRLTVV.

This chain uses TRBV5-1 with TRBJ1-6; TRBD1 agrees at 8 bases. The CDR3 is made up of 13 amino acids. Germline CDR1 is SGHRS and CDR2 is YFSETQ. After removal of 5 bases from V and 8 bases from J, the junction contained 3 bases not matched to a gene. The CDR3 region is CASRQGAYSPLHF. CDR3 nucleotide sequence: TGCGCCAGCAGGCAGGGGGCGTATTCACCCCTCCACTTT.

The chain is built from TRBV4-1 and TRBJ2-2; D possibly corresponds to TRBD1 (5 bases). Germline assignment: CDR1 MGHRA and CDR2 YSYEKL. Trimming stripped 4 bases from V and 6 bases from J, with 12 bases between. This CDR3 is built from 14 residues. CDR3 bases: TGCGCCAGCAGCCTGTTAGGGGCGGCCGGGGAGCTGTTTTTT. Translated: CASSLLGAAGELFF.